These 20 T cell receptor beta chains were sequenced from one sample in a study of T cell responses to AZD1222 COVID-19 vaccine. Sequenced by immunoSEQ multiplex PCR; TCRdb stores in-frame clones only, minus some. The table lists approximately 200,000 clones, approximately 93% of them singletons. The sample was peripheral blood, taken 28 days after the second AZD1222 dose. The receptors here all came from an adult who received the AZD1222 COVID-19 vaccine.

This clone came up once. The chain links TRBV6-6 to TRBJ1-2; TRBD1 matches at 7 bases. Germline CDR1 MNHNY, CDR2 SVGAGI (reference sequence). J gave up 0 bases and V 5 bases, and 3 bases lay outside the gene matches. There are 14 residues in the CDR3. CDR3 nucleotides: TGTGCCAGCAGTCCGACAGGGTCTAACTATGGCTACACCTTC. Residues: CASSPTGSNYGYTF.

The chain uses TRBV19 and TRBJ2-2; a possible D gene is TRBD2 (7 bases). Germline V gene lookup returns CDR1 LNHDA and CDR2 SQIVND (reference sequence). The CDR3 is made up of 14 amino acids. The V and J ends lost 7 bases and 5 bases respectively, with 14 bases between them. CDR3 region: CASTLGGQTGELFF. The DNA for the CDR3 is TGTGCCAGTACCTTGGGGGGGCAGACCGGGGAGCTGTTTTTT.

V gene TRBV3-1 (or the pseudogene TRBV3-2) combines with J gene TRBJ1-2; D is uncertain. V dropped 5 bases and J dropped 6 bases, with 10 bases sitting between them. The V gene's germline CDR1 is LGHDT and CDR2 YNNKEL (reference sequence). The CDR3 is 12 residues long. In nucleotides, the CDR3 is TGTGCCAGCAGCACCGGGAGACATGGCTACACCTTC. Protein product: CASSTGRHGYTF.

This clone was observed a single time. The genes are TRBV29-1 and TRBJ1-2; 7 nucleotides match TRBD1. V shed 1 base and J 6 bases; nucleotides not matched to a gene: 8. The CDR3 is 14 amino acids. Germline CDR1 SQVTM, CDR2 ANQGSEA. CDR3 sequence reads: CSVEGAGGINGYTF. CDR3 in DNA: TGCAGCGTTGAAGGGGCAGGGGGGATTAATGGCTACACCTTC.

The V call is TRBV9, the J call TRBJ2-3, with a weak D call TRBD1 (5 bases). Trimming removed 3 bases from V and 2 bases from J, with 10 bases in between. CDR3 length equals 14 residues. The V gene's germline CDR1 is SGDLS and CDR2 YYNGEE. The CDR3 is CASSARQTTDTQYF. CDR3 in DNA: TGTGCCAGCAGCGCGAGACAGACCACAGATACGCAGTATTTT.

The chain has TRBV6-5 and TRBJ2-7; TRBD2 matches at 7 bases. With 7 bases clipped from V and 5 bases from J, the junction kept 11 bases outside the gene matches. Germline lookup yields CDR1 MNHEY and CDR2 SVGAGI. The CDR3 has 14 amino acids. Here the CDR3 reads CASTTTAGANEQYF. Here the CDR3 DNA reads TGTGCCAGCACCACTACGGCGGGAGCAAACGAGCAGTACTTC.

V and J are TRBV19 and TRBJ1-5; TRBD1 is a possible D gene (5 bases). Germline CDR1 is LNHDA and CDR2 is SQIVND (reference sequence). Trimming removed 3 bases at V and 3 bases at J, with 9 bases between. The CDR3 is made up of 14 amino acids. The CDR3 bases are TGTGCCAGTAGTATTGGGGGATCCAATCAGCCCCAGCATTTT. It yields the protein CASSIGGSNQPQHF.

The rearrangement uses TRBV14 and TRBJ1-4; 7 nucleotides line up with TRBD1. Looked up from germline, CDR1 is SGHDN and CDR2 is FVKESK. V gave up 1 base and J gave up 7 bases; unmatched junction bases: 6. This CDR3 is built from 15 residues. The CDR3 nucleotides are TGTGCCAGCAGCCAAGTTTATAGGGGGCCTGAAAAACTGTTTTTT. Protein sequence: CASSQVYRGPEKLFF.

The rearrangement joins TRBV5-1 to TRBJ1-1, with 8 bases lining up with TRBD1. V dropped 3 bases and J dropped 10; count of bases not matched to a gene: 8. Germline CDR1 is SGHRS and CDR2 is YFSETQ. The CDR3 extends over 13 amino acids. The CDR3 here is CASSYELTGGAFF. The DNA for the CDR3 is TGCGCCAGCAGCTATGAACTCACAGGGGGAGCTTTCTTT.

A single count supports this clone. This chain connects TRBV5-1 to TRBJ2-1; 7 bases match TRBD2. The CDR3 runs 15 residues. The junction had 5 bases not matched to a gene; V was cut back by 1 base and J by 4 bases. Germline V gene lookup returns CDR1 SGHRS and CDR2 YFSETQ. The CDR3 is CASSLSLAVYNEQFF. CDR3 nucleotide sequence: TGCGCCAGCAGCTTGAGTCTAGCGGTATACAATGAGCAGTTCTTC.

This chain uses TRBV7-3 with TRBJ2-3; TRBD2 matches at 7 bases. The V and J ends lost 4 bases and 2 bases, in that order; junction bases with no gene match: 6. Germline lookup yields CDR1 SGHTA and CDR2 FQGTGA. The CDR3 consists of 15 residues. CDR3 loop: CASSYIAGDTDTQYF. In DNA form, the CDR3 reads TGTGCCAGCAGCTATATTGCGGGGGACACAGATACGCAGTATTTT.

The chain employs TRBV29-1 and TRBJ1-2; TRBD1 matches 9 bases. V shed 5 bases, J shed 7 bases, and the junction held 5 bases outside the gene matches. CDR1 and CDR2 from the germline V gene are SQVTM and ANQGSEA. The CDR3 is 12 residues long. CDR3 nucleotide sequence: TGCAGCGTTCGGACAGGGGCAACTGGCTACACCTTC. The encoded protein is CSVRTGATGYTF.

J is TRBJ1-6 and V is TRBV3-1 (or the pseudogene TRBV3-2); TRBD1 is a possible D gene (6 bases). V shed 4 bases and J shed 11 bases, with 15 bases lying between them. The CDR3 contains 14 residues. In germline, CDR1 is LGHDT, CDR2 YNNKEL (reference sequence). CDR3 loop: CASSRGTSNAPLHF. In DNA, the CDR3 is TGTGCCAGCAGCCGCGGGACATCAAACGCACCCCTCCACTTT.

This clone is a singleton in its sample. The CDR3 DNA reads as TGTGCCAGTAGTCCCACAATTAGCCAAGAGACCCAGTACTTC. Translating it yields CASSPTISQETQYF. The V call is TRBV19, the J call TRBJ2-5, with D uncertain. Germline CDR1 is LNHDA and CDR2 is SQIVND (reference sequence). The CDR3 loop spans 14 amino acids. V lost 5 bases, J lost 1 base, and 11 bases lay in between.

The count of this clone is one. The V gene is TRBV18, the J gene TRBJ1-3; D is unresolved. With 0 bases removed from V and 9 bases from J, the gap between germline ends came to 9 bases. The CDR3 sequence is 13 residues long. Germline V lookup: CDR1 KGHSH, CDR2 LQKENI. The CDR3 sequence is CASSPPQATTIYF. In nucleotides, the CDR3 is TGTGCCAGCTCACCACCTCAGGCGACCACCATATATTTT.

This clone was detected only once. The chain couples TRBV27 to TRBJ2-5, with 7 bases matching TRBD1. The trim removed 3 bases at V and 2 bases at J, leaving 6 bases unmatched. The germline CDR1 and CDR2 sequences are MNHEY and SMNVEV (reference sequence). This CDR3 region has 15 residues. CDR3 sequence (DNA): TGTGCCAGCAGTTTCTCCCCAGGGGGACAAGAGACCCAGTACTTC. It yields the protein CASSFSPGGQETQYF.

V usage is TRBV1 and J usage is TRBJ2-3; the listed D gene, TRBD2, was not tested against the DNA. TRBV1 is a pseudogene. The CDR3 has 19 residues. CDR3 sequence reads: CTSILGLAGGGWHTDTQYF. CDR3 DNA: TGCACCAGCATATTGGGACTAGCGGGGGGCGGTTGGCACACAGATACGCAGTATTTT.

This chain connects TRBV6-1 to TRBJ1-2, with TRBD1 as a possible D gene (6 bases). The length of the CDR3 is 15 residues. Germline loops: CDR1 MNHNS, CDR2 SASEGT. The V and J ends lost 0 bases and 4 bases respectively, with 12 bases between them. The CDR3 loop reads CASSEALLTGYGYTF. The CDR3 DNA is TGTGCCAGCAGTGAAGCCTTATTGACAGGCTATGGCTACACCTTC.

As DNA, the CDR3 is TGTGCCACCAGTGCAAGCGGGACTATCAATGAGCAGTTCTTC. Translating gives CATSASGTINEQFF. V and J are TRBV24-1 and TRBJ2-1, with 7 bases aligning to TRBD2. With V trimmed by 5 bases and J by 6 bases, 6 bases remained unmatched. The CDR3 loop spans 14 amino acids. CDR1 and CDR2 from the germline V gene are KGHDR and SFDVKD.

In this sample, this clone turned up once. DNA for the CDR3: TGTGCCAGCAGACTAACACCCTTGCAGGGCTCAAATTCACCCCTCCACTTT. Encoded protein: CASRLTPLQGSNSPLHF. The chain uses TRBV4-2 and TRBJ1-6, with TRBD1 as a possible D gene (5 bases). This CDR3 has 17 amino acids. CDR1 LGHNA and CDR2 YNFKEQ come from the germline V gene. V dropped 6 bases and J dropped 7 bases, with 22 bases sitting between them.